These 4 T cell receptor beta chains share one sample of origin, sequenced in a study of T-cell memory formation after mild COVID-19. One entry per CDR3 protein results from TCRdb running MiXCR on the 5' RACE reads. This table has fewer than 40,000 distinct CDR3 sequences, 7% to 9.5% appearing once. Sequenced material: PBMCs or a T cell subset sorted from them (not recorded which). The receptors derive from a man younger than 35 who had mild COVID-19 (a few samples of this study predate the infection). Cell type and time point are not known.

This clonotype was picked up many times. This sequence joins TRBV6-1 and TRBJ1-1; no clear D. Germline V gene lookup returns CDR1 MNHNS and CDR2 SASEGT. Between the trimmed V and J ends, which lost 6 bases and 2 bases, there was a span of 22 bases. The CDR3 is 17 residues long. CDR3 sequence (DNA): TGTGCCAGCAGCCCCTCTGGGATGGTCCGGGCCAACACTGAAGCTTTCTTT. Translating gives CASSPSGMVRANTEAFF.

This clonotype was seen many times. J is TRBJ2-4 and V is TRBV6-6; no definite D call. Germline loops: CDR1 MNHNY, CDR2 SVGAGI (reference sequence). V lost 4 bases to trimming and J lost 0 bases, with 25 bases between them. The CDR3 has 20 residues. This CDR3 is CASSSALGRAAPLAKNIQYF. The CDR3 nucleotides are TGTGCCAGCAGTTCCGCCTTAGGACGGGCAGCTCCGTTAGCCAAAAACATTCAGTACTTC.

This clonotype was detected ten times or more. This chain joins TRBV7-2 and TRBJ1-6, with D uncertain. Between the trimmed V and J ends, which lost 3 bases and 5 bases, there was a span of 5 bases. CDR1 and CDR2 (germline): SGHTA, FQGNSA. The CDR3 is 13 amino acids. CDR3 nucleotides: TGTGCCAGCAGCTTGCAAAATAATTCACCCCTCCACTTT. The encoded protein is CASSLQNNSPLHF.

At least ten counts were recorded for this clonotype. The rearrangement links TRBV7-9 to TRBJ2-7; TRBD2 might be the D (6 bases). The CDR3 has 17 residues. The V gene's germline CDR1 is SEHNR and CDR2 FQNEAQ (reference sequence). Deletions cut 5 bases from V and 1 base from J, with 21 bases between. This chain's CDR3 is CASSHEWGGDPSYEQYF. The DNA of the CDR3 is TGTGCCAGCAGCCATGAGTGGGGCGGGGACCCATCCTACGAGCAGTACTTC.